This T cell receptor (beta chain) was retrieved from a study of cytomegalovirus exposure and HLA in healthy donors. With 60 Vbeta and 13 Jbeta primers, the PCR was carried out. Generated by immunoSEQ multiplex PCR, the TCRdb table keeps only in-frame clones and is missing some. This table has some 110,000 clones, about four fifths appearing once. Concerning this clone itself: Its specificity is unknown.

Germline assignment: CDR1 SGHRS and CDR2 YFSETQ. V lost 3 bases and J lost 4, with 14 bases in between. CDR3 length: 15 amino acids. Study results and caveats: CMV antigen specificity was confirmed in vitro for a few CMV-associated chains. A reported reduction in N-insertions relative to the roughly 610-donor mean was seen in an Asian-associated ancestry cluster in a later analysis.

The sequencing sample was made of PBMCs. The origin of this receptor is a woman aged 18-29 years in good health and CMV-seronegative. J is TRBJ2-1 and V is TRBV5-1; maybe TRBD1 (6 bases). CDR3 nucleotide sequence: TGCGCCAGCAGCTCCACAGGGCAGGGGTACAATGAGCAGTTCTTC. It specifies CASSSTGQGYNEQFF. Full variable domain (outside the CDR3, taken from reference TRBV5-1 and TRBJ2-1): KAGVTQTPRYLIKTRGQQVTLSCSPISGHRSVSWYQQTPGQGLQFLFEYFSETQRNKGNFPGRFSGRQFSNSRSEMNVSTLELGDSALYLCASSSTGQGYNEQFFGPGTRLTVL.